The 14 T cell receptor beta chains in this list originate from one sample, sequenced in a study of T cell clonality in common variable immunodeficiency. Method: immunoSEQ multiplex PCR; TCRdb's copy keeps in-frame clones and lacks some. The data show about 35,000 clones, with none appearing a single time. Input material: peripheral blood mononuclear cells. These receptors were taken from a person aged 18 to 75 in good health.

This clone was observed at least ten times. The observed sequence ends 3 residues before the CDR3 terminus, with the missing tail filled in from the germline J gene. The chain carries TRBV19 and TRBJ2-2, with D perhaps TRBD1 (5 bases). The CDR3 has 17 residues. The V end lost 1 base, the J end lost 7 bases, and 19 bases lay between the germline ends. The germline CDR1 and CDR2 sequences are LNHDA and SQIVND (reference sequence). The CDR3 DNA, read in part, is TGTGCCAGTAGTATAGGCCGCCCCGACAGTCCCAACGGGGAG. This sequence encodes CASSIGRPDSPNGE. The whole CDR3 reads CASSIGRPDSPNGELFF.

This clone showed up many times. The read terminates 3 residues ahead of where the CDR3 ends, so the germline J gene completes it. This chain links TRBV19 with TRBJ1-4, with 8 bases matching TRBD1. In germline, CDR1 is LNHDA, CDR2 SQIVND (reference sequence). This CDR3 spans 12 amino acids. Losses at the gene ends were 10 bases for V and 5 bases for J; bases not matched to a gene: 3. CDR3 sequence reads: CATRTGNEKLFF. The CDR3 DNA, read in part, is TGTGCCACTAGGACAGGGAATGAAAAA.

This clone showed up many times. Sequencing ends 3 residues short of the CDR3 end; the germline J gene provides the rest. This rearrangement joins TRBV7-2 to TRBJ2-1; the D is unclear. CDR1 and CDR2 from the germline V gene are SGHTA and FQGNSA. CDR3 size: 14 residues. Trimming took off 5 bases at V and 2 bases at J, with 10 bases between the two ends. The CDR3 DNA, read in part, is TGTGCCAGCAGCCCTAGAGTACCCTACAATGAG. Amino acids: CASSPRVPYNE. In full, the CDR3 is CASSPRVPYNEQFF.

Of note for this clone: The DNA ends 3 residues before the CDR3 does, and the rest of the CDR3 is filled in from the germline J gene. This sequence joins TRBV20-1 and TRBJ2-1; 7 bases align to TRBD2. V trimming: 7 bases; J trimming: 0 bases; junction bases outside the gene matches: 9. CDR3 length: 15 amino acids. The V gene's germline CDR1 is DFQATT and CDR2 SNEGSKA (reference sequence). The CDR3 sequence: CSVPDGGSSYNEQFF. The sequenced part of the CDR3 DNA is TGCAGTGTTCCGGACGGGGGGTCCTCCTACAATGAG.

This clone was seen many times. Read coverage stops 3 residues before the CDR3 terminus; the germline J gene supplies the remainder. The chain couples TRBV5-4 to TRBJ2-3, with a tentative D call TRBD1 (7 bases). V was pared by 0 bases and J by 4 bases, with 12 bases between. This CDR3 spans 15 amino acids. Germline loops: CDR1 SGHNT, CDR2 YYREEE (reference sequence). CDR3 protein: CASSLASGGPDTQYF. Incomplete CDR3 DNA: TGTGCCAGCAGCTTGGCATCAGGGGGGCCAGATACG.

The table lists this clone with many counts. The missing CDR3 end, 3 residues past where the read stops, is filled in from the germline J gene. The chain is built from TRBV12-3 or TRBV12-4 and TRBJ1-2; a weak D match, TRBD1 (5 bases). V was cut by 3 bases and J by 6 bases, with 11 bases left in between. The CDR3 runs 13 residues. The CDR3 DNA, read in part, is TGTGCCAGCAGTTTTCGGGGGTACCATGGC. Amino acids: CASSFRGYHG. The whole CDR3 protein is CASSFRGYHGYTF.

This clone was found many times. The CDR3 bases that were read are TGTGCCAGCAGCCCTCGACAGGGGGCGGATGAA. Translation gives CASSPRQGADE. The whole CDR3 region reads CASSPRQGADEAFF. The J gene is TRBJ1-1, the V gene TRBV11-1; 10 positions match TRBD1. Read sequence stops 3 residues before the CDR3 end, and the germline J gene provides the missing end. The J segment lost 7 bases and the V segment lost 5 bases, leaving 7 bases of the junction unmatched. The CDR3 has 14 amino acids. Germline loops: CDR1 SGHAT, CDR2 FQDESV (reference sequence).

This clone was picked up a small number of times. Only one base separates this from a far larger clonotype, so it likely reflects a read error. The read finishes 3 residues shy of the CDR3 end, and the germline J gene is used to complete it. V and J are TRBV7-7 and TRBJ2-1, with 15 nucleotides matching TRBD2. Germline V CDR1 and CDR2: SSHAT, FNYEAQ (reference sequence). This CDR3 has 15 amino acids. CDR3 region: CASSMGLAGGNEQFF. Partial CDR3 DNA: TGTGCTAGCAGCATGGGACTAGCGGGAGGTAATGAG.

This clone was counted ten times or more. The CDR3 is cut off 3 residues early in the read; its end comes from the germline J gene. The chain couples TRBV12-3 or TRBV12-4 to TRBJ2-3; TRBD2 aligns across 11 bases. V was pared by 4 bases and J by 0 bases, with 3 bases of the junction left unmatched. The CDR3 is 16 residues long. This CDR3 reads CASSSTSGGSTDTQYF. The covered CDR3 bases are TGTGCCAGCAGTTCCACTAGCGGGGGAAGCACAGATACG.

This clone was observed at least ten times. The read ends 3 residues before the CDR3 terminus; that terminus is restored from the germline J gene. The chain links TRBV2 to TRBJ2-5; D not resolved. In germline, CDR1 is SNHLY, CDR2 FYNNEI. The CDR3 covers 11 residues. V gave up 7 bases and J gave up 3 bases, with 6 bases separating them. CDR3 amino acids: CASKQEETQYF. Incomplete CDR3 DNA: TGTGCCAGCAAGCAGGAAGAGACC.

Many counts were recorded for this clone. The sequence runs out 3 residues before the end of the CDR3; the remainder is reconstructed from the germline J gene. This chain uses TRBV20-1 with TRBJ1-5; TRBD1 aligns across 8 bases. From germline, CDR1 is DFQATT and CDR2 SNEGSKA (reference sequence). CDR3 length: 15 amino acids. After removal of 3 bases from V and 6 bases from J, the junction contained 10 bases not matched to a gene. The CDR3 bases that were read are TGCAGTGCTAGTCCCACTGGACAGGGTGGTCAGCCC. It translates to CSASPTGQGGQP. The whole CDR3 region reads CSASPTGQGGQPQHF.

This clone was seen a handful of times. The DNA ends 3 residues before the CDR3 does, and the rest of the CDR3 is filled in from the germline J gene. The chain joins TRBV19 to TRBJ2-1; 8 nucleotides match TRBD1. From germline, CDR1 is LNHDA and CDR2 SQIVND (reference sequence). Germline trimming cut 6 bases from V and 3 bases from J; bases unmatched to any gene: 10. The CDR3 totals 16 residues. CDR3 amino acids: CASRLEGDRGYNEQFF. Partial CDR3 DNA: TGTGCCAGTAGGCTGGAAGGTGACAGGGGCTACAATGAG. Variable domain in full (rest from reference TRBV19 and TRBJ2-1): DGGITQSPKYLFRKEGQNVTLSCEQNLNHDAMYWYRQDPGQGLRLIYYSQIVNDFQKGDIAEGYSVSREKKESFPLTVTSAQKNPTAFYLCASRLEGDRGYNEQFFGPGTRLTVL.

This clone was seen only a few times. The read terminates 3 residues before the CDR3 end, so the remaining end is supplied by the germline J gene. The chain employs TRBV7-2 and TRBJ2-3; 12 bases align to TRBD1. The germline CDR1 and CDR2 sequences are SGHTA and FQGNSA. This CDR3 comprises 15 residues. Trimming removed 6 bases from V and 5 bases from J; junction bases left unmatched: 6. The sequenced CDR3 bases are TGTGCCAGCAGAACGGGACAGGGGGCCGGAGATACG. Its protein product is CASRTGQGAGDT. The CDR3 in its entirety is CASRTGQGAGDTQYF.

Comments on this clone: Sequencing ends 3 residues short of the CDR3 end; the germline J gene provides the rest. The chain uses TRBV5-4 and TRBJ2-7, with no clear D. Germline assignment: CDR1 SGHNT and CDR2 YYREEE (reference sequence). The CDR3 runs to 15 residues. Trimming removed 0 bases at V and 0 bases at J, with 10 bases between. The CDR3 is CASSLDSIISYEQYF. The part of the CDR3 DNA that was read is TGTGCCAGCAGCTTGGACTCTATAATCTCCTACGAG. The full variable domain, its missing parts supplied by reference TRBV5-4 and TRBJ2-7, is ETGVTQSPTHLIKTRGQQVTLRCSSQSGHNTVSWYQQALGQGPQFIFQYYREEENGRGNFPPRFSGLQFPNYSSELNVNALELDDSALYLCASSLDSIISYEQYFGPGTRLTVT.